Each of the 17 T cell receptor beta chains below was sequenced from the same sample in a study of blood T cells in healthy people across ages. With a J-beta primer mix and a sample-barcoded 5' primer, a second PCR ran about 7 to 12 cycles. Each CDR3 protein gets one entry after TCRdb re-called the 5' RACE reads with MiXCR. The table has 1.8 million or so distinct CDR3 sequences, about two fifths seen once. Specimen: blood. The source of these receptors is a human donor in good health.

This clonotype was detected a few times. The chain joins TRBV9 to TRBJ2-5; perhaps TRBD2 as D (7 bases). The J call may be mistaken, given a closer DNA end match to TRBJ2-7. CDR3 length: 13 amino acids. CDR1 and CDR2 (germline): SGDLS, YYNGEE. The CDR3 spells CASSSGRGDEQYF. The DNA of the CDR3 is TGTGCCAGCAGCTCAGGGAGGGGGGACGAGCAGTACTTC.

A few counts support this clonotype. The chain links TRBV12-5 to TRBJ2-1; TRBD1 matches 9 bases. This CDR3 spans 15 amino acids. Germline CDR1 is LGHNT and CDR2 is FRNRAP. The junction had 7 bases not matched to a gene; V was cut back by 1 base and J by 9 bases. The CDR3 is CASGLDRTGASEQFF. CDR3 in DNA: TGTGCTAGTGGTTTGGATAGGACAGGGGCGAGTGAGCAGTTCTTC.

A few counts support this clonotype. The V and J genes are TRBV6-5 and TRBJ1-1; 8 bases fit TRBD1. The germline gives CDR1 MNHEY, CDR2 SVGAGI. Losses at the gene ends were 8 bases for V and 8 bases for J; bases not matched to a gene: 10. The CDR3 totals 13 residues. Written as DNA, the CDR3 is TGTGCCAGCGGCCGGACAGGGCGGACCGAAGCTTTCTTT. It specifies CASGRTGRTEAFF.

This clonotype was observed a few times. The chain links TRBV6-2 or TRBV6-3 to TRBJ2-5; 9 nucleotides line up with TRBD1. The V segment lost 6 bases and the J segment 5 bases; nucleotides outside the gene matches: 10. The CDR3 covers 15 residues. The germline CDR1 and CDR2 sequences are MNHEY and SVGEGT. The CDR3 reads CASSLRGQGRETQYF. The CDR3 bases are TGTGCCAGCAGCCTCCGGGGACAGGGCCGGGAGACCCAGTACTTC.

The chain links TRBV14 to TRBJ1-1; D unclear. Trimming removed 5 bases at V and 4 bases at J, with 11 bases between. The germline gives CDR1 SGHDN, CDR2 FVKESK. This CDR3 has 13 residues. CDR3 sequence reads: CASSVGLGTEAFF. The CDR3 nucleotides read TGTGCCAGCAGCGTGGGGTTGGGCACTGAAGCTTTCTTT.

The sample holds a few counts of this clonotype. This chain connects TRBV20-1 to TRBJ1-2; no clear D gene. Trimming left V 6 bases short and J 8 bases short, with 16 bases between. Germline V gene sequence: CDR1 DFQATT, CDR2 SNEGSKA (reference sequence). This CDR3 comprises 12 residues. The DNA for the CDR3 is TGCAGTGCCAGTAGGGTGTTCGGCGGCTACACCTTC. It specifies CSASRVFGGYTF.

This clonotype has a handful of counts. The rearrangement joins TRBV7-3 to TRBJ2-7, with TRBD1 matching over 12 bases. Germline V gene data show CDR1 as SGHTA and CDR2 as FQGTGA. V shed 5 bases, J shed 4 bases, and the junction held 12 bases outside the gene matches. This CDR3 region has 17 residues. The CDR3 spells CASSPSSGTGGLYEQYF. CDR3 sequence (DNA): TGTGCCAGCAGCCCATCTTCCGGGACAGGGGGCTTGTACGAGCAGTACTTC.

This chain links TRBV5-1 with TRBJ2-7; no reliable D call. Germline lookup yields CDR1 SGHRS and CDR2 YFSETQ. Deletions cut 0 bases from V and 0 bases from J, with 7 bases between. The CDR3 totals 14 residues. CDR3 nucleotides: TGCGCCAGCAGCTTGGCACAGAGCTCCTACGAGCAGTACTTC. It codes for CASSLAQSSYEQYF.

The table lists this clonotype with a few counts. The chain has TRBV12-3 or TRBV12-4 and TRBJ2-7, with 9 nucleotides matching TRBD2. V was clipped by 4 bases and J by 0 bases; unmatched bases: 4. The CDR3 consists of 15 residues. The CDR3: CASSSTSGISYEQYF. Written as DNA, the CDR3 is TGTGCCAGCAGTTCGACTAGCGGTATCTCCTACGAGCAGTACTTC.

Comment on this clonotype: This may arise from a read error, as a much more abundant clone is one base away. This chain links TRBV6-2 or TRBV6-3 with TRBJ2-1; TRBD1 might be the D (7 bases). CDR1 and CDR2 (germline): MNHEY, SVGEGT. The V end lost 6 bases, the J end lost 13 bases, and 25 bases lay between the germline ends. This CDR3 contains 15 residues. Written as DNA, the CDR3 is TGTGCCAGCAGCCAAAACAGGGGAGGCAAAAACATTCAGTTCTTC. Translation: CASSQNRGGKNIQFF.

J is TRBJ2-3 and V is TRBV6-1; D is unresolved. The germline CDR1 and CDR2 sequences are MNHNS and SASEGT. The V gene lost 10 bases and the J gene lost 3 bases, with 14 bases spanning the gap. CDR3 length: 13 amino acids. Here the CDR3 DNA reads TGTGCCACCTCGGCACGAAATACAGATACGCAGTATTTT. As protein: CATSARNTDTQYF.

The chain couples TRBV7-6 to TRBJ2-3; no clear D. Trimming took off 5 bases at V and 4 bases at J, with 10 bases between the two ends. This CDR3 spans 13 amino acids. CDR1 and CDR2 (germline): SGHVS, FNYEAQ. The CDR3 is CASSLEEADTQYF. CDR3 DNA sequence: TGTGCCAGCAGCCTCGAGGAAGCAGATACGCAGTATTTT.

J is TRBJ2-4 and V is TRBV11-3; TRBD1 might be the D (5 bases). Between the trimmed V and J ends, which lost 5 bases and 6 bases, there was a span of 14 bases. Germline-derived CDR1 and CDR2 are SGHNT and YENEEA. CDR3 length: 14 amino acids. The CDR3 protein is CASSPTWGRNIQYF. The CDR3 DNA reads TGTGCCAGCAGCCCCACATGGGGCAGAAACATTCAGTACTTC.

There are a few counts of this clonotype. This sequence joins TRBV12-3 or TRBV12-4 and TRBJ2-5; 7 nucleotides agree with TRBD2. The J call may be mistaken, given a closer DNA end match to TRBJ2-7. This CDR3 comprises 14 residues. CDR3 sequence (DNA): TGTGCCAGCAGTTTAGGGGAGGGGAAGGGCGAGCAGTACTTC. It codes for CASSLGEGKGEQYF.

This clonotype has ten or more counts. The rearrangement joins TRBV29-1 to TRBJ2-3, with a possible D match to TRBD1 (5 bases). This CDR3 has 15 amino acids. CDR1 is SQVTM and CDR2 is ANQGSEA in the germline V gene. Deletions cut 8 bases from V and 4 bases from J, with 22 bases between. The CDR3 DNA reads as TGCAGCATCAAAGGGGTCATAGAAGACCCAGATACGCAGTATTTT. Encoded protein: CSIKGVIEDPDTQYF.

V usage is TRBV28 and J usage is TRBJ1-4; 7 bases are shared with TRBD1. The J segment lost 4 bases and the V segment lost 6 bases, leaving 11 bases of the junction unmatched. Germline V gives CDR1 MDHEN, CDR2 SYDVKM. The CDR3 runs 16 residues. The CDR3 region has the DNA TGTGCCAGCAGCCCCGACAGGGAGGGGCTTAATGAAAAACTGTTTTTT. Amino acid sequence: CASSPDREGLNEKLFF. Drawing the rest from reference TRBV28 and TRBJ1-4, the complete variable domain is DVKVTQSSRYLVKRTGEKVFLECVQDMDHENMFWYRQDPGLGLRLIYFSYDVKMKEKGDIPEGYSVSREKKERFSLILESASTNQTSMYLCASSPDREGLNEKLFFGSGTQLSVL.

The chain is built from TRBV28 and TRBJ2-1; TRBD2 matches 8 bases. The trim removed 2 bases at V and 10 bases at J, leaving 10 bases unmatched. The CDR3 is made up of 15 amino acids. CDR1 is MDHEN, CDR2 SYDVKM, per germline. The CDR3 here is CASSLGTGREGEQFF. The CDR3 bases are TGTGCCAGCAGTTTAGGTACAGGACGGGAGGGGGAGCAGTTCTTC.